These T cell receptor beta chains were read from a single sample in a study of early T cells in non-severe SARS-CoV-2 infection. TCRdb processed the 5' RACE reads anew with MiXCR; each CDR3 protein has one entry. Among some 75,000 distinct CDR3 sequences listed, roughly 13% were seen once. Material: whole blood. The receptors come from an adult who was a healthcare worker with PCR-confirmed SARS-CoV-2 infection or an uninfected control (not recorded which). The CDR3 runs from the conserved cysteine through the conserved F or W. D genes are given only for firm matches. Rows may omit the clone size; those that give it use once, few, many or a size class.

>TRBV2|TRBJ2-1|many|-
TGTGCCAGCAGTCGTACCTTCTACAATGAGCAGTTCTTC
CASSRTFYNEQFF
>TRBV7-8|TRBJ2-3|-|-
TGTGCCAGCAGCTCCCATCTGCGGGGGCCAGGGGATACGCAGTATTTT
CASSSHLRGPGDTQYF
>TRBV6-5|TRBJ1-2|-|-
TGTGCCAGCAATTGGGGAGTTTCGTCCGGTCATGGCTACACCTTC
CASNWGVSSGHGYTF
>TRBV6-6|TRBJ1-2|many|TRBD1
TGTGCCAGCAGTTTCGCCGGTGGACAGGATCTAATATTTAATGGCTACACCTTC
CASSFAGGQDLIFNGYTF
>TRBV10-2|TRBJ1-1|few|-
TGCGCCAGCAGTGATCCGCAGGGGAGAGCTTTCTTT
CASSDPQGRAFF
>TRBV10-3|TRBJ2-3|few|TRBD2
TGTGCCATCAGTGAGTACCCTAGCGGGGGTACTAGCACAGATACGCAGTATTTT
CAISEYPSGGTSTDTQYF
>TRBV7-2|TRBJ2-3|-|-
TGTGCCAGCAGCTTAATAGCAGATACGCAGTATTTT
CASSLIADTQYF
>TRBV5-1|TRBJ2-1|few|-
TGCGCCAGCAGCCGTCCGGGGACACACAATGAGCAGTTCTTC
CASSRPGTHNEQFF
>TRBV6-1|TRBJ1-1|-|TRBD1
TGTGCCAGCAGTGAAAGGGGGCAGGGGTTGACCACTGAAGCTTTCTTT
CASSERGQGLTTEAFF
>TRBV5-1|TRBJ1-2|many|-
TGCGCCAGCAGCGCACAGCCCACTAACTATGGCTACACCTTC
CASSAQPTNYGYTF
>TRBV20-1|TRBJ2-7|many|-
TGCAGTGCCCCGACTAGGGGTACCTACGAGCAGTACTTC
CSAPTRGTYEQYF
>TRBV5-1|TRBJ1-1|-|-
TGCGCCAGCAGCTTGGGGATGCCGAACACTGAAGCTTTCTTT
CASSLGMPNTEAFF
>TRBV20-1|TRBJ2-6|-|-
TGCAGTGCTAAGCCGCCGAGGCCTGGGGCCAACGTCCTGACTTTC
CSAKPPRPGANVLTF
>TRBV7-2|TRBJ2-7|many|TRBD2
TGTGCCAGCAGCTTAGTAGCGGGGGGGCCGTTGTACGAGCAGTACTTC
CASSLVAGGPLYEQYF
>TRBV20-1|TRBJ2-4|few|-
TGCAGTGCTAGATGGGGAGACAAGGGCATTCAGTACTTC
CSARWGDKGIQYF
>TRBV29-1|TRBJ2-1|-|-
TGCAGCCTTAAGGACAGCCAATGGAATGAGCAGTTCTTC
CSLKDSQWNEQFF
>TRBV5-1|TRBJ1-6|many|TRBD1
TGCGCCAGCAGCTTGGTGCCGCCCGGGGACAGGTCGAAGGATAATTCACCCCTCCACTTT
CASSLVPPGDRSKDNSPLHF